This T cell receptor (beta chain) was observed in a study of T-cell reconstitution after alpha-beta-depleted transplantation in children. The study, taken as a whole, reports: The origin of alpha-beta T cells about two months after transplant was reportedly several hundred expanded graft clones. Newly made T cells mostly supplied T-cell counts and diversity one year after transplant. The study traced high day-60 TCRbeta diversity in some patients to surviving recipient T cells and thymic progenitors.

There are many counts of this clonotype. Antigen specificity is unknown. Germline values: CDR1 MNHEY, CDR2 SVGEGT. CDR3 length: 12 amino acids. Trimming cost V 2 bases and J 4 bases, with 3 bases left between them. A library of TCRbeta sequences, prepared with unique molecular identifiers, was generated. TCRdb passed the PCR reads through MiXCR, listing each CDR3 protein once. The sample records 120,000 to 150,000 distinct CDR3 sequences, 8.5% to 10% being singletons. The rearrangement uses TRBV6-2 or TRBV6-3 and TRBJ2-1; D is undetermined. The sequence was collected from a female patient aged 2-9 years who had a stem cell transplant for congenital amegakaryocytic thrombocytopenia, so the T cells may come from the graft donor. The starting material was PBMCs, mostly from graft donor cells, obtained 180 days after TCRalphabeta/CD19-depleted stem cell transplant. The CDR3 is CASSYRYNEQFF. The CDR3 DNA is TGTGCCAGCAGTTACAGATACAATGAGCAGTTCTTC.